These 25 T cell receptor beta chains share one sample of origin, sequenced in a study of T-cell reconstitution after alpha-beta-depleted transplantation in children. Unique molecular identifiers were used to barcode this TCRbeta library. One entry per CDR3 protein, called by TCRdb with MiXCR from the PCR reads. Of hundreds of thousands of distinct CDR3 sequences listed, about an eighth are singletons. Sequences were derived from PBMCs, mostly from graft donor cells, sampled 360 days after TCRalphabeta/CD19-depleted stem cell transplant. Receptors originate from a male patient between 5 and 17 years old who had a stem cell transplant for acute myeloid leukemia, so the T cells may come from the graft donor.

This clonotype was seen more than once but under ten times. In DNA form, the CDR3 reads TGTGCCAGCAGCTTGGGAATCACCGGGGAGCTGTTTTTT. Translated: CASSLGITGELFF. V and J are TRBV7-9 and TRBJ2-2, with unresolved D. Trimming took 3 bases from V and 4 from J, leaving 6 bases between them. The CDR3 consists of 13 residues. Germline-derived CDR1 and CDR2 are SEHNR and FQNEAQ (reference sequence).

This clonotype was seen more than once but under ten times. The chain has TRBV7-3 and TRBJ2-3, with 9 bases identical to TRBD1. This CDR3 comprises 15 residues. V lost 5 bases to trimming and J lost 0 bases; unmatched junction nucleotides: 3. From germline, CDR1 is SGHTA and CDR2 FQGTGA. The chain's CDR3 is CASSHRGLSTDTQYF. In nucleotides, the CDR3 is TGTGCCAGCAGCCACAGGGGGCTCAGCACAGATACGCAGTATTTT.

A few counts support this clonotype. The chain couples TRBV15 to TRBJ2-7, with 8 bases aligning to TRBD2. Germline trimming cut 4 bases from V and 4 bases from J; bases unmatched to any gene: 9. The CDR3 length is 15 residues. Germline lookup yields CDR1 LNHNV and CDR2 YYDKDF (reference sequence). The CDR3, as DNA: TGTGCCACCAGCAACCTAGACCGGGGGGGATACGAGCAGTACTTC. Its translation is CATSNLDRGGYEQYF.

The chain combines TRBV19 with TRBJ2-7, with a weak D call TRBD1 (5 bases). Germline CDR1 and CDR2: LNHDA and SQIVND (reference sequence). This CDR3 has 15 residues. V was clipped by 2 bases and J by 3 bases, with 14 bases between them. The CDR3 loop reads CASSISNRLRYEQYF. In nucleotides, the CDR3 is TGTGCCAGTAGTATATCTAACAGGCTACGCTACGAGCAGTACTTC.

This clonotype was seen repeatedly, ten times or more. The chain has TRBV29-1 and TRBJ2-5; D is unresolved. There are 12 residues in the CDR3. From germline, CDR1 is SQVTM and CDR2 ANQGSEA. Trimming shortened V by 4 bases and J by 5 bases, and 11 bases separated the two germline ends. The CDR3 nucleotides are TGCAGCGTTGCAGAAGGTGGGGAGACCCAGTACTTC. It codes for CSVAEGGETQYF.

The chain carries TRBV7-6 and TRBJ2-5; no clear D gene. The CDR3 loop spans 14 amino acids. CDR1 SGHVS and CDR2 FNYEAQ come from the germline V gene. V dropped 8 bases and J dropped 4 bases, with 17 bases sitting between them. Here the CDR3 reads CASVHWSNSETQYF. The CDR3 bases are TGTGCCAGCGTCCACTGGAGCAACTCAGAGACCCAGTACTTC.

The J gene is TRBJ2-7, the V gene TRBV7-8; 7 positions agree with TRBD2. Germline V gives CDR1 SGHVS, CDR2 FQNEAQ. This CDR3 spans 14 amino acids. The V gene end was trimmed by 3 bases and the J gene end by 6 bases; junction bases not matched to a gene: 8. The CDR3 DNA reads TGTGCCAGCAGCTTCTTGCGGCGGGAGTGCGAGCAGTACTTC. This encodes CASSFLRRECEQYF.

This clonotype occurred a few times. The chain is built from TRBV9 and TRBJ2-1; 12 bases align to TRBD2. Looked up from germline, CDR1 is SGDLS and CDR2 is YYNGEE. The length of the CDR3 is 15 residues. Losses at the gene ends were 3 bases for V and 7 bases for J; bases not matched to a gene: 5. The CDR3 here is CASSAPGLAGNEQFF. CDR3 bases: TGTGCCAGCAGCGCCCCCGGACTAGCGGGAAATGAGCAGTTCTTC.

This clonotype was observed a handful of times. This chain links TRBV24-1 with TRBJ2-2, with a possible D match to TRBD2 (6 bases). The V gene's germline CDR1 is KGHDR and CDR2 SFDVKD. V gave up 3 bases and J gave up 0 bases, with 10 bases separating them. This CDR3 spans 16 amino acids. The CDR3: CATSDRDSSNTGELFF. The CDR3, as DNA: TGTGCCACCAGTGATCGGGACTCCTCGAACACCGGGGAGCTGTTTTTT.

This clonotype showed up just a few times. The chain recombines TRBV18 with TRBJ2-7; 15 bases are shared with TRBD2. Germline V gene lookup returns CDR1 KGHSH and CDR2 LQKENI. The CDR3 loop spans 18 amino acids. After removal of 5 bases from V and 6 bases from J, the junction contained 14 bases not matched to a gene. CDR3 amino acids: CASSEIGLAGGLFPEQYF. CDR3 in DNA: TGTGCCAGCTCAGAAATTGGACTAGCGGGAGGGCTTTTCCCCGAGCAGTACTTC.

Only a few counts were recorded for this clonotype. V and J are TRBV20-1 and TRBJ1-6; D is perhaps TRBD1 (6 bases). The V end was cut by 6 bases, the J end by 9 bases, with 15 bases between. Germline CDR1 DFQATT, CDR2 SNEGSKA (reference sequence). The CDR3 length is 13 residues. The CDR3 loop is CSAGGRVGSPLHF. The CDR3 region has the DNA TGCAGTGCCGGGGGCAGGGTTGGTTCACCCCTCCACTTT.

This clonotype came up many times. This rearrangement joins TRBV28 to TRBJ2-7, with 9 bases fitting TRBD2. V trimming: 5 bases; J trimming: 5 bases; junction bases outside the gene matches: 10. Germline CDR1 is MDHEN and CDR2 is SYDVKM. The CDR3 loop spans 15 amino acids. The CDR3 region is CASSPAGGPENEQYF. Written as DNA, the CDR3 is TGTGCCAGCAGTCCGGCGGGAGGGCCGGAAAACGAGCAGTACTTC.

This clonotype was found a few times. The chain links TRBV30 to TRBJ2-7, with D maybe TRBD2 (6 bases). V shed 1 base and J shed 3 bases, with 19 bases lying between them. The CDR3 covers 16 residues. CDR1 and CDR2 (germline): GTSNPN, SVGIG (reference sequence). CDR3 in DNA: TGTGCCTGGAGTGGGAGGGGTGGGTTTGCTTTCTACGAGCAGTACTTC. Translated: CAWSGRGGFAFYEQYF. Full variable domain (remainder filled in from reference TRBV30 and TRBJ2-7): SQTIHQWPATLVQPVGSPLSLECTVEGTSNPNLYWYRQAAGRGLQLLFYSVGIGQISSEVPQNLSASRPQDRQFILSSKKLLLSDSGFYLCAWSGRGGFAFYEQYFGPGTRLTVT.

The V gene is TRBV21-1, the J gene TRBJ2-5; the DNA was not used to check the table's D call, TRBD2. TRBV21-1 is a listed pseudogene. The CDR3 consists of 18 residues. CDR3: CASSKGLAGVERSETQYF. The CDR3 region has the DNA TGTGCCAGCAGCAAGGGACTAGCGGGAGTGGAACGGTCAGAGACCCAGTACTTC.

The V and J genes are TRBV28 and TRBJ2-3; D uncertain. Germline assignment: CDR1 MDHEN and CDR2 SYDVKM. The V and J ends lost 6 bases and 4 bases respectively, with 5 bases between them. CDR3 size: 11 residues. This CDR3 reads CASRKSDTQYF. CDR3 DNA: TGTGCCAGCAGGAAGTCAGATACGCAGTATTTT.

This clonotype occurred many times. CDR3 in DNA: TGTGCCAGCAGTCAGGGACGGATCTATGGCTACACCTTC. Protein: CASSQGRIYGYTF. The rearrangement links TRBV6-6 to TRBJ1-2; the D gene is possibly TRBD1 (5 bases). From germline, CDR1 is MNHNY and CDR2 SVGAGI (reference sequence). The V gene lost 5 bases and the J gene lost 4 bases, with 11 bases spanning the gap. The CDR3 runs to 13 residues.

The sample holds many counts of this clonotype. This chain connects TRBV29-1 to TRBJ2-3; perhaps TRBD2 as D (7 bases). V was clipped by 8 bases and J by 11 bases, with 17 bases between them. The CDR3 sequence is 11 residues long. CDR1 and CDR2 (germline): SQVTM, ANQGSEA. The DNA for the CDR3 is TGCAGCTCCCATCGGGGGGCGGGGCAGTATTTT. Its translation is CSSHRGAGQYF.

V gene TRBV27 combines with J gene TRBJ2-7; the D is unclear. The CDR3 length is 16 residues. Germline V gene sequence: CDR1 MNHEY, CDR2 SMNVEV (reference sequence). The V end lost 1 base, the J end lost 2 bases, and 15 bases lay between the germline ends. This chain's CDR3 is CASSLYFDGNPYEQYF. The CDR3 nucleotides read TGTGCCAGCAGTTTATACTTCGACGGTAACCCCTACGAGCAGTACTTC.

This clonotype was seen at least ten times. The chain combines TRBV29-1 with TRBJ2-5; D is uncertain. The CDR3 has 12 residues. The germline CDR1 and CDR2 sequences are SQVTM and ANQGSEA. The ends were cut back, 4 bases at V and 1 base at J, with 7 bases in the middle. Here the CDR3 DNA reads TGCAGCGTTGGGGTGTCCCAAGAGACCCAGTACTTC. It specifies CSVGVSQETQYF.

The V gene is TRBV29-1, the J gene TRBJ1-2; 7 bases align to TRBD1. V was pared by 8 bases and J by 6 bases, with 12 bases of the junction left unmatched. Germline assignment: CDR1 SQVTM and CDR2 ANQGSEA. CDR3 length: 13 amino acids. This CDR3 reads CSLAQGGSDGYTF. The CDR3 DNA sequence: TGCAGCCTGGCCCAAGGGGGCTCCGATGGCTACACCTTC.

This clonotype occurred a few times. The rearrangement uses TRBV24-1 and TRBJ2-3; a weak D match, TRBD2 (5 bases). In germline, CDR1 is KGHDR, CDR2 SFDVKD. CDR3 length equals 13 residues. Trimming left V 4 bases short and J 11 bases short, with 15 bases between. This chain's CDR3 is CATSDPAAGRQYF. For the CDR3, the DNA is TGTGCCACCAGTGACCCGGCGGCTGGGAGGCAGTATTTT.

J is TRBJ2-2 and V is TRBV4-1, with D perhaps given as TRBD1 or TRBD2 (5 bases each). The CDR3 covers 18 residues. Germline V gene sequence: CDR1 MGHRA, CDR2 YSYEKL. Trimming removed 2 bases at V and 1 base at J, with 17 bases between. The CDR3 DNA follows: TGCGCCAGCAGCCAAACCCCCCCGGGGCGGGTGAACACCGGGGAGCTGTTTTTT. Its protein is CASSQTPPGRVNTGELFF.

There are a few counts of this clonotype. V usage is TRBV21-1 and J usage is TRBJ2-7; the tabulated D call, TRBD1, remains unverified against the DNA. TRBV21-1 is recorded as a pseudogene. The CDR3 is made up of 18 amino acids. The CDR3 coding sequence is TGTGCCAGCAGCACGGGGGACCTTACTTTGTTAAGCTCCTACGAGCAGTACTTC. The encoded protein is CASSTGDLTLLSSYEQYF.

This clonotype has more than one count but fewer than ten. The rearrangement joins TRBV20-1 to TRBJ2-1; TRBD2 aligns across 13 bases. With 5 bases clipped from V and 10 bases from J, the junction kept 5 bases outside the gene matches. The length of the CDR3 is 13 residues. Germline lookup yields CDR1 DFQATT and CDR2 SNEGSKA (reference sequence). The CDR3: CSAGGLAGREQFF. The CDR3 DNA sequence: TGCAGTGCTGGGGGACTAGCGGGGAGAGAGCAGTTCTTC.

This clonotype has a count of ten or more. V is TRBV11-1 and J is TRBJ1-1; 9 nucleotides line up with TRBD1. The CDR3 spans 18 residues. Germline CDR1 reads SGHAT; CDR2 reads FQDESV (reference sequence). Trimming cost V 2 bases and J 0 bases; bases outside gene matches: 10. The chain's CDR3 is CASSLITGTGYLNTEAFF. CDR3 bases: TGTGCCAGCAGCTTAATAACCGGGACAGGGTACTTGAACACTGAAGCTTTCTTT. Together with reference TRBV11-1 and TRBJ1-1, the CDR3 gives the full variable domain: EAEVAQSPRYKITEKSQAVAFWCDPISGHATLYWYRQILGQGPELLVQFQDESVVDDSQLPKDRFSAERLKGVDSTLKIQPAELGDSAMYLCASSLITGTGYLNTEAFFGQGTRLTVV.